This TCR beta chain was recorded in a study of HIV-infected patients and healthy controls. Roughly three months, about 14 weeks, into antiretroviral therapy, follow-up blood was collected. Whole blood was used without fractionation, so all unsorted peripheral T cells were included. This clonotype is medium-sized (0.01 to 0.1%) by share. Its antigen is unidentified. Study-wide results and limits: During therapy, HIV-associated CDR3s fell significantly in frequency, while CMV-associated CDR3s did not change significantly.

Around 0.5 ug RNA was reverse transcribed with alpha and beta constant-region primers. Each of the alpha and beta chains got its own library through chain-specific third strand synthesis with indices. TCRdb reanalysed the 5' RACE reads using MiXCR and keeps one entry per CDR3 protein. In the table there are around 5,000 distinct CDR3 sequences, 20% of which are singletons. The CDR3 is made up of 16 amino acids. The V gene's germline CDR1 is MNHEY and CDR2 SVGEGT. Between the trimmed V and J ends, which lost 5 bases and 0 bases, there was a span of 13 bases. The material was blood, obtained during antiretroviral therapy. The clonotype was recovered from an adult with HIV infection. This chain links TRBV6-2 or TRBV6-3 with TRBJ2-2, with D perhaps TRBD1 or TRBD2 (6 bases each). CDR3 in amino acids: CASSDLGGANTGELFF. The CDR3 bases are TGTGCCAGCAGTGATTTGGGGGGCGCGAACACCGGGGAGCTGTTTTTT.